The clone carrying this T cell receptor (beta chain) has a handful of counts. Its antigen is unknown. MiXCR, run by TCRdb on the 5' RACE reads, gives a single entry per CDR3 protein. The sample shows over 200,000 distinct CDR3 sequences, less than 10% of them seen only once. The data derive from a study of identical twins. Study findings and constraints: Out-of-frame beta sequences exhibited a weaker degree of excess twin sharing. Zero-insertion analyses were open to partial confounding by invariant MAIT and iNKT cells. Some out-of-frame alpha sequences were shared by twins, and these showed excess low generation probability. For monozygotic twins, models underestimated out-of-frame TCR alpha sharing.

Trimming removed 5 bases from V and 8 bases from J; junction bases left unmatched: 19. The CDR3 sequence is 19 residues long. Germline-derived CDR1 and CDR2 are MNHEY and SMNVEV (reference sequence). The chain uses TRBV27 and TRBJ2-1; 12 positions match TRBD2. This clonotype originated in a woman between 18 and 29 years old in good health. Source material: memory (CD45RO+) T cells sorted from blood. As DNA, the CDR3 is TGTGCCAGCAGTCCGCGGACTAGCGGGATGGGTTTTACGGTCGATGAGCAGTTCTTC. Translating it yields CASSPRTSGMGFTVDEQFF.